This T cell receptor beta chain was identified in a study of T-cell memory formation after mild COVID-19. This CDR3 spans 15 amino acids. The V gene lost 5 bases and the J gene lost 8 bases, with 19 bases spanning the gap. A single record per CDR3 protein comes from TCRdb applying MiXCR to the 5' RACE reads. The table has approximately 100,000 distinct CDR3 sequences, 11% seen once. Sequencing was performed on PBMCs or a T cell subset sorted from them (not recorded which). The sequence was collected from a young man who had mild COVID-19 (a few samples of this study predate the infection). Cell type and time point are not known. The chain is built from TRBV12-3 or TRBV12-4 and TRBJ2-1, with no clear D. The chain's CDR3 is CASSNPLAPTDEQFF. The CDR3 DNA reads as TGTGCCAGCAGTAACCCCCTGGCTCCTACAGATGAGCAGTTCTTC.